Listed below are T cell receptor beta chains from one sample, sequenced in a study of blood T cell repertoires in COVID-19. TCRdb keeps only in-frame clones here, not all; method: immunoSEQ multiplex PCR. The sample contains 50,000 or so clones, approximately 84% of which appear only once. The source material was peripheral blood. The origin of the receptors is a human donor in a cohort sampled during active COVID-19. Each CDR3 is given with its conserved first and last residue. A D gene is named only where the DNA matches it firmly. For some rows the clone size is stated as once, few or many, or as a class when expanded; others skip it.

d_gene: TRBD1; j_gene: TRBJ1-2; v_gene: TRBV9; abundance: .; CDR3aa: CASSGDRGGYTF; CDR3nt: TGTGCCAGCAGCGGCGACAGGGGAGGCTACACCTTC
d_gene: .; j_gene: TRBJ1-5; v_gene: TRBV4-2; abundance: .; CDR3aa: CASSQGTEYQPQHF; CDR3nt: TGTGCCAGCAGCCAAGGGACAGAATATCAGCCCCAGCATTTT
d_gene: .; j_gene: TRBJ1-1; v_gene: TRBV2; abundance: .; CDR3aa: CASSESGTLTEAFF; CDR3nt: TGTGCCAGCAGTGAAAGCGGGACCCTCACTGAAGCTTTCTTT
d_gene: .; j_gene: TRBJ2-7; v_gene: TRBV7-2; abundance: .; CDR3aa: CASSSSGYSYEQYF; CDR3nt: TGTGCCAGCAGCTCTTCAGGATACTCCTACGAGCAGTACTTC
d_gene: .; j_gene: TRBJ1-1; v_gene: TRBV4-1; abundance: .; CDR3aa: CASSQAQEWNTEAFF; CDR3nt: TGCGCCAGCAGCCAAGCACAGGAATGGAACACTGAAGCTTTCTTT
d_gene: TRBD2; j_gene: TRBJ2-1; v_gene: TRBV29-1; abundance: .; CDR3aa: CSVEGLRWAGGPVFYNEQFF; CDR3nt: TGCAGCGTTGAGGGCCTCAGGTGGGCGGGAGGACCGGTCTTCTACAATGAGCAGTTCTTC
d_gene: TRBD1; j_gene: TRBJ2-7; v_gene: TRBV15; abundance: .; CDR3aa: CATRTGGFHYEQYF; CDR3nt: TGTGCCACCAGAACAGGGGGCTTTCACTACGAGCAGTACTTC
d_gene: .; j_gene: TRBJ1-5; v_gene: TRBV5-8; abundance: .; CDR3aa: CASSLERNQPQHF; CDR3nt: TGTGCCAGCAGCTTGGAACGGAATCAGCCCCAGCATTTT
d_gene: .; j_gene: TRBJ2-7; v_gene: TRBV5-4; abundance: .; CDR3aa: CASRGGQSSYEQYF; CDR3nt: TGTGCCAGCAGGGGGGGACAGAGCTCCTACGAGCAGTACTTC
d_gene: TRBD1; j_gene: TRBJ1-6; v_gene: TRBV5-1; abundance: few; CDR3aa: CASSFDRVGSPLHF; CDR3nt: TGCGCCAGCAGCTTCGACAGGGTAGGGTCACCCCTCCACTTT
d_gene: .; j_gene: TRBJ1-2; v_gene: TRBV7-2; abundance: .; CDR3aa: CASSSPDYGYTF; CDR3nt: TGTGCCAGCAGCTCCCCCGACTATGGCTACACCTTC
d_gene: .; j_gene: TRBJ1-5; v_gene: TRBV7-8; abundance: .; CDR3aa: CASSLDSGNNQPQHF; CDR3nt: TGTGCCAGCTCGTTGGACAGTGGGAACAATCAGCCCCAGCATTTT
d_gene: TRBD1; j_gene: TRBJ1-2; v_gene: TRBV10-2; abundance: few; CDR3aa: CASSERAGGLRGYTF; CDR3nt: TGCGCCAGCAGTGAAAGGGCAGGGGGTCTACGTGGCTACACCTTC
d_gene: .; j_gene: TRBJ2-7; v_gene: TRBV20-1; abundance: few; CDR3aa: CSARSGFEQYF; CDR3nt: TGCAGTGCTAGATCCGGTTTCGAGCAGTACTTC
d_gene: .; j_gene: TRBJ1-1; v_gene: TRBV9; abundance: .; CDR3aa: CASSVDMVSEAFF; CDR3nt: TGTGCCAGCAGCGTAGACATGGTCTCTGAAGCTTTCTTT
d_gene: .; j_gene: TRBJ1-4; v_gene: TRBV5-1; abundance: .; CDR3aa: CASSLGNPTGKVEKLFF; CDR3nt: TGCGCCAGCAGCTTGGGGAACCCTACAGGGAAGGTTGAAAAACTGTTTTTT
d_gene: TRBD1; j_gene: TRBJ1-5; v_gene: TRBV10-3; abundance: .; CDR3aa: CAISSRGLDQPQHF; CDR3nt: TGTGCCATCTCCAGCAGGGGGCTAGATCAGCCCCAGCATTTT
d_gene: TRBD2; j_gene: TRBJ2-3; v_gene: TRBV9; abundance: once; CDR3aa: CASREAPRGVVTDTQYF; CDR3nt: TGTGCCAGCAGGGAGGCCCCGCGGGGGGTAGTCACAGATACGCAGTATTTT
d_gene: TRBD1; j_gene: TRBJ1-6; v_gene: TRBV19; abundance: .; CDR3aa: CASSTVPPGQGASPLHF; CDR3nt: TGTGCCAGTAGTACTGTCCCCCCGGGACAGGGGGCTTCACCCCTCCACTTT
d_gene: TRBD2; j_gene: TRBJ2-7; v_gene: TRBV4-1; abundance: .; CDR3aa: CASSQGLAGGYEQYF; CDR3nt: TGCGCCAGCAGCCAGGGACTAGCGGGAGGCTACGAGCAGTACTTC
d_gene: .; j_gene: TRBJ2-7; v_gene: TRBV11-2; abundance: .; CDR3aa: CASSFEVEAYEQYF; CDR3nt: TGTGCCAGCAGCTTCGAGGTAGAAGCCTACGAGCAGTACTTC
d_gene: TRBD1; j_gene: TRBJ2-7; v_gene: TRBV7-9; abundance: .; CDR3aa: CASSPSTGVYEQYF; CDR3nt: TGTGCCAGCAGCCCGTCGACAGGGGTCTACGAGCAGTACTTC
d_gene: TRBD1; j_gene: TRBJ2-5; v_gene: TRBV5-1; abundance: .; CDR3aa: CASTGGQEGETQYF; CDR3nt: TGCGCCAGCACCGGGGGACAGGAGGGAGAGACCCAGTACTTC
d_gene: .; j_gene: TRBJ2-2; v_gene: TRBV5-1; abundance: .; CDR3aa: CASSLAGGGSTGELFF; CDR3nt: TGCGCCAGCAGCTTGGCCGGGGGTGGGAGCACCGGGGAGCTGTTTTTT
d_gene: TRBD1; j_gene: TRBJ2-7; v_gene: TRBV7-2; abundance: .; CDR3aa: CASSFLEAGGRYEQYF; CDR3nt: TGTGCCAGCAGCTTCTTGGAGGCAGGGGGTCGCTACGAGCAGTACTTC
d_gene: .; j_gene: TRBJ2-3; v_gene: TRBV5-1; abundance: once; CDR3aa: CASSLEGQDTQYF; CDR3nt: TGCGCCAGCAGCTTGGAGGGGCAGGATACGCAGTATTTT
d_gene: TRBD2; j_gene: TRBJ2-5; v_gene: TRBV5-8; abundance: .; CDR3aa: CASSFSLAETQYF; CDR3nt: TGTGCCAGCAGCTTCTCACTAGCGGAGACCCAGTACTTC
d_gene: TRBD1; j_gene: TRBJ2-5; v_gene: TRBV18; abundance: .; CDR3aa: CASSPPGQGETQYF; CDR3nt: TGTGCCAGCTCACCACCGGGACAGGGCGAGACCCAGTACTTC
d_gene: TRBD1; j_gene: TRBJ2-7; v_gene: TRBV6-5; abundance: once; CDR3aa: CASSPRQGRYEQYF; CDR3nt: TGTGCCAGCAGCCCAAGACAGGGGCGATACGAGCAGTACTTC
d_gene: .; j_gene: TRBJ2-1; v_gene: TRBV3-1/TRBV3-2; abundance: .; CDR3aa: CASSQDLRTGWYNEQFF; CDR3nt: TGTGCCAGCAGCCAAGATCTGCGGACTGGGTGGTACAATGAGCAGTTCTTC
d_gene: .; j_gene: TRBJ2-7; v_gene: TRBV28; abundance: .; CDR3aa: CASSLSSGLLGLYF; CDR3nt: TGTGCCAGCAGTTTATCCTCTGGTTTGTTGGGCCTATACTTC
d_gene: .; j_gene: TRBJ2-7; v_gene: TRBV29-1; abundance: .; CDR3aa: CSVGDDPSSYEQYF; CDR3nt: TGCAGCGTTGGTGACGATCCTAGCTCCTACGAGCAGTACTTC